Sequencing of this T cell receptor (beta chain) was carried out in a study of blood T cell repertoires in COVID-19. The table came from immunoSEQ multiplex PCR; TCRdb's copy has only in-frame clones and leaves some out. The sample contains about 280,000 clones, 75% to 90% of which appear only once. Per the germline V gene, CDR1 is LNHDA and CDR2 is SQIVND (reference sequence). V gave up 6 bases and J gave up 7 bases; unmatched junction bases: 4. CDR3 length: 13 residues. The chain carries TRBV19 and TRBJ1-4, with TRBD1 identical over 8 bases. The receptor's source is a woman aged 25 to 39 who had recovered from COVID-19. The sample comprised peripheral blood. The CDR3 is CASRTGEGEKLFF. CDR3 bases: TGTGCCAGTAGGACAGGGGAAGGTGAAAAACTGTTTTTT.